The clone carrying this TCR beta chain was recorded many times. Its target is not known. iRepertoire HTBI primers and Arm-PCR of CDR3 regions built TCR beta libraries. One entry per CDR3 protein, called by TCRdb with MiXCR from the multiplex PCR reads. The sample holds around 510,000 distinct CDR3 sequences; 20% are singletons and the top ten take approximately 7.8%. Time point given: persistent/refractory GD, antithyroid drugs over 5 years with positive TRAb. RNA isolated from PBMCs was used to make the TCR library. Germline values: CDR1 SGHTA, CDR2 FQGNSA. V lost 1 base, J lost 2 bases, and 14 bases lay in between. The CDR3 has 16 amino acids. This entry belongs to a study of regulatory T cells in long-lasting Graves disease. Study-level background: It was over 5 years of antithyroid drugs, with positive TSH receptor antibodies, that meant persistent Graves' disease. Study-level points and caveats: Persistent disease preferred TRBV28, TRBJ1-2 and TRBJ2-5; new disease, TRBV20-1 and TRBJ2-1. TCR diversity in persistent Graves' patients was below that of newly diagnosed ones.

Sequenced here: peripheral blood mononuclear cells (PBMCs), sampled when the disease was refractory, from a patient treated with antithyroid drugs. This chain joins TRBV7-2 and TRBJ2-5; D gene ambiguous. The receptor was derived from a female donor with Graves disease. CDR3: CASSLVGSRPQETQYF. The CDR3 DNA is TGTGCCAGCAGCTTAGTCGGTAGCAGACCTCAAGAGACCCAGTACTTC. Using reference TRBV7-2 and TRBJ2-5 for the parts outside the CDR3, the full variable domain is GAGVSQSPSNKVTEKGKDVELRCDPISGHTALYWYRQSLGQGLEFLIYFQGNSAPDKSGLPSDRFSAERTGGSVSTLTIQRTQQEDSAVYLCASSLVGSRPQETQYFGPGTRLLVL.